This T cell receptor (beta chain) was captured in a study of regulatory T cells in long-lasting Graves disease. V shed 0 bases and J 0 bases; nucleotides not matched to a gene: 4. Germline CDR1 is MDHEN and CDR2 is SYDVKM. The length of the CDR3 is 18 residues. This clonotype was counted ten times or more. TCR beta libraries were built with iRepertoire HTBI primers and Arm-PCR of CDR3 regions. MiXCR, applied by TCRdb to the multiplex PCR reads, yields one record per CDR3 protein. The profile shows approximately 500,000 distinct CDR3 sequences, roughly 21% of them singletons. Noted time point: persistent/refractory GD, antithyroid drugs over 5 years with positive TRAb. From RNA extracted from PBMCs, the TCR library was made.

The receptor comes from a female donor with Graves disease. Sequenced here: peripheral blood mononuclear cells (PBMCs), sampled when the disease was refractory, from a patient treated with antithyroid drugs. The gene calls are TRBV28 and TRBJ2-7, with TRBD2 matching over 14 bases. The CDR3 DNA sequence: TGTGCCAGCAGTTTATGGGGACTAGCGGGGGTTAGCTCCTACGAGCAGTACTTC. This gives the protein CASSLWGLAGVSSYEQYF.